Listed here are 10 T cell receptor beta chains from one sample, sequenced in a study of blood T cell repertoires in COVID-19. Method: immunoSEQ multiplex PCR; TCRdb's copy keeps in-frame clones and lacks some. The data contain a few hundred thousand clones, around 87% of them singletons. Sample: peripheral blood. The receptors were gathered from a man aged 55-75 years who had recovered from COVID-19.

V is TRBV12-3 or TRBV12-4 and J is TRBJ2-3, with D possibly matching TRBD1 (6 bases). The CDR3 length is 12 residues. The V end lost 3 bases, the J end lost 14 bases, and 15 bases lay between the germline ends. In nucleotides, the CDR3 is TGTGCCAGCAGTTTCGGTAGGCAGGGGTGGTATTTT. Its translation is CASSFGRQGWYF.

The CDR3 here is CASSQESWGGEEKLFF. CDR3 coding DNA: TGTGCCAGCAGCCAAGAGAGTTGGGGGGGTGAGGAAAAACTGTTTTTT. The V gene is TRBV4-2, the J gene TRBJ1-4; TRBD1 might be the D (5 bases). Trimming stripped 0 bases from V and 8 bases from J, with 16 bases between. This CDR3 has 16 residues. Germline CDR1 LGHNA, CDR2 YNFKEQ.

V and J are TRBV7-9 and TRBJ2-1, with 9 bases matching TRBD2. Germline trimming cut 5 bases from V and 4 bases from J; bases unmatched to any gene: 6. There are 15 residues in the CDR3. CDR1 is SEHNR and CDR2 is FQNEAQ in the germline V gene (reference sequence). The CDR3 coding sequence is TGTGCCAGCAGCCCGCTAGCGGGGAATTACAATGAGCAGTTCTTC. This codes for CASSPLAGNYNEQFF.

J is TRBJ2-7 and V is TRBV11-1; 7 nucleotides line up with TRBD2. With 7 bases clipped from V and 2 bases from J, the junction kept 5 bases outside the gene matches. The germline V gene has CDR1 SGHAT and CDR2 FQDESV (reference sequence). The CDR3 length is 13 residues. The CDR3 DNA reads TGTGCCAGCACGAGCGGGGAGACCTACGAGCAGTACTTC. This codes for CASTSGETYEQYF.

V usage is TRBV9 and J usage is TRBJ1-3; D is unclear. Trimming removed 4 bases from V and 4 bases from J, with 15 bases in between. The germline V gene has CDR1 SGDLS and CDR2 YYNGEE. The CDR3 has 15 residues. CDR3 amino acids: CASSTSETVGNTIYF. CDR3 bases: TGTGCCAGCAGCACCTCAGAGACTGTCGGAAACACCATATATTTT.

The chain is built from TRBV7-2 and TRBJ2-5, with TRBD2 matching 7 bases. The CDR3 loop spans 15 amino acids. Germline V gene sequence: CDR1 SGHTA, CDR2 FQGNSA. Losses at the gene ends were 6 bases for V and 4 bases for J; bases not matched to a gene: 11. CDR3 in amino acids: CASSHDRLARETQYF. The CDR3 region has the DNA TGTGCCAGCAGTCACGATCGACTAGCACGAGAGACCCAGTACTTC.

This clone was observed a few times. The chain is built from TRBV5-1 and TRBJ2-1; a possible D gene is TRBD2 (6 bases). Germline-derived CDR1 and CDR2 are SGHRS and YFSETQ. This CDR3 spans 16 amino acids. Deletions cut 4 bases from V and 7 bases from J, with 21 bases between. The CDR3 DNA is TGCGCCAGCAGCCTTATGGGGGGAAGTGTAGTGAATGAGCAGTTCTTC. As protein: CASSLMGGSVVNEQFF.

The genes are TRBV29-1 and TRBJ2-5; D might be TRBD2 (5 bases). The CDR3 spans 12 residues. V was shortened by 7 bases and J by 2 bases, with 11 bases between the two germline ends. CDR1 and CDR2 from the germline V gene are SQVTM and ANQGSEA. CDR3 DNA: TGCAGCGGTCGGGAATCTCAAGAGACCCAGTACTTC. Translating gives CSGRESQETQYF.

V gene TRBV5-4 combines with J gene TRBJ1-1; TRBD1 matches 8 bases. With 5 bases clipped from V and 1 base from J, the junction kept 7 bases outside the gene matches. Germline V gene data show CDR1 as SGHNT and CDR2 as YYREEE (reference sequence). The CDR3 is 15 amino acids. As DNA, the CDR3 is TGTGCCAGCAGTTGGACAGGGTCGGGGAACACTGAAGCTTTCTTT. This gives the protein CASSWTGSGNTEAFF.

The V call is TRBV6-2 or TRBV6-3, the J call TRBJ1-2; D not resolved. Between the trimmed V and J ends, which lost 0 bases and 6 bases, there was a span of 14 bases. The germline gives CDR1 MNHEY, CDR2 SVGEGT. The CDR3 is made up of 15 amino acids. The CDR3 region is CASSYSMGRSDGYTF. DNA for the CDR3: TGTGCCAGCAGTTACTCGATGGGGAGGTCCGATGGCTACACCTTC.